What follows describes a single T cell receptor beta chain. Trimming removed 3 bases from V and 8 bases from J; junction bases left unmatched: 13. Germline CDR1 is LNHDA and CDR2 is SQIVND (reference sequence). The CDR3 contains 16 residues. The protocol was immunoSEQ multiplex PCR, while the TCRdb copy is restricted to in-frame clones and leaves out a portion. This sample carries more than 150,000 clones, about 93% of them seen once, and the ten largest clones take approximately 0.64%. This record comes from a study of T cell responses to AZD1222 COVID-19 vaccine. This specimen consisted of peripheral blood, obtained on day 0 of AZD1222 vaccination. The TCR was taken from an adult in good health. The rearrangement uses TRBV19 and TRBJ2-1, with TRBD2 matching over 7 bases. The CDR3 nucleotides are TGTGCCAGTAGTATGGTCGGCGGGAGTGGTAGGGATGAGCAGTTCTTC. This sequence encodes CASSMVGGSGRDEQFF.